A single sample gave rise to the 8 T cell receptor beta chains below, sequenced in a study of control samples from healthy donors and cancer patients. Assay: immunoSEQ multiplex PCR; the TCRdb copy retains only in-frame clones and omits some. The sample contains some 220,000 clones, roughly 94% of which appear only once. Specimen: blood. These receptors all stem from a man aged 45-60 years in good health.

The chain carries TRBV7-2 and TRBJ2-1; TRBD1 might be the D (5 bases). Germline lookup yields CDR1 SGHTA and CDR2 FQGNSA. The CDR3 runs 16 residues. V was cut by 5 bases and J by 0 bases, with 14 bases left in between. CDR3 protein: CASSPPGRGSYNEQFF. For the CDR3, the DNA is TGTGCCAGCAGCCCCCCGGGTAGGGGCTCCTACAATGAGCAGTTCTTC.

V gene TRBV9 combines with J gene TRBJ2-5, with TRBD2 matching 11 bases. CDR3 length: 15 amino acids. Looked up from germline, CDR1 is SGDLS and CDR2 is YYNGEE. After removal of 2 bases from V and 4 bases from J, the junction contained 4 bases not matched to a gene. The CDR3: CASSVPSGGIETQYF. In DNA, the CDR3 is TGTGCCAGCAGCGTCCCTAGCGGGGGGATAGAGACCCAGTACTTC.

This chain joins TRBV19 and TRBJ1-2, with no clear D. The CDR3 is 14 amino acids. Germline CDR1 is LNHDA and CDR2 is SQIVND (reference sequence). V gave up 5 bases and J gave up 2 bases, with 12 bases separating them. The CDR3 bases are TGTGCCAGTAGTCCCCGGATTGAAAACTATGGCTACACCTTC. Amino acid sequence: CASSPRIENYGYTF.

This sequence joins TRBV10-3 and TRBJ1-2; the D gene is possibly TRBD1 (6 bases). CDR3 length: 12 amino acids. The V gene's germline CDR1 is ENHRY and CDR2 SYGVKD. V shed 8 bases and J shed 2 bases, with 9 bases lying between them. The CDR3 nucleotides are TGTGCCATCCGGACAGACAACTATGGCTACACCTTC. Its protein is CAIRTDNYGYTF.

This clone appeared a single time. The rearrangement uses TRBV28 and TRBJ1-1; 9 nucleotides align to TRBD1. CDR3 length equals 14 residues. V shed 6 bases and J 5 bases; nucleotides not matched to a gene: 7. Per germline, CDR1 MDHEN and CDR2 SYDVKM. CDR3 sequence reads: CASRRQGVRTEAFF. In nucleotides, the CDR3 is TGTGCCAGCAGAAGACAGGGGGTTAGGACTGAAGCTTTCTTT. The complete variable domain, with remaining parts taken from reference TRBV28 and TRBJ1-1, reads DVKVTQSSRYLVKRTGEKVFLECVQDMDHENMFWYRQDPGLGLRLIYFSYDVKMKEKGDIPEGYSVSREKKERFSLILESASTNQTSMYLCASRRQGVRTEAFFGQGTRLTVV.

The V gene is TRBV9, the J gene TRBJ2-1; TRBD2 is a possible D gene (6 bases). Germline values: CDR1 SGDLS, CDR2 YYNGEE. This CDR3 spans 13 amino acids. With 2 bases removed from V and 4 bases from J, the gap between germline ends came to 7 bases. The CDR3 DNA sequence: TGTGCCAGCAGCGTCCGGGGGTACAATGAGCAGTTCTTC. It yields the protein CASSVRGYNEQFF.

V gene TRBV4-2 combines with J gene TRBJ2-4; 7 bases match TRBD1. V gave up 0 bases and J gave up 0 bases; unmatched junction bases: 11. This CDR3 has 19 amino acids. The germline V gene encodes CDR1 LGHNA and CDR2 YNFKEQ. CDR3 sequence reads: CASSQDVGGADVAKNIQYF. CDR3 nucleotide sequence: TGTGCCAGCAGCCAAGACGTAGGGGGCGCTGATGTAGCCAAAAACATTCAGTACTTC.

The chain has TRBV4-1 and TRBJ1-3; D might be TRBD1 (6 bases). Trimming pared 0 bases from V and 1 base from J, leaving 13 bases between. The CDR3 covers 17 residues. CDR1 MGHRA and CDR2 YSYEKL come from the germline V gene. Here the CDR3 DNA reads TGCGCCAGCAGCCAAGATGCCGGGGGACATTCTGGAAACACCATATATTTT. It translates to CASSQDAGGHSGNTIYF.